The source of this TCR beta chain is a study of T-cell memory formation after mild COVID-19. TCRdb itself ran the 5' RACE reads through MiXCR, one entry per CDR3 protein. The sample holds around 510,000 distinct CDR3 sequences, about 22% seen once. General study results and limits: Several responding clones turned up in pre-infection memory, indicating that cross-reactive memory may have taken part. Confirmation was lacking for SARS-CoV-2 specificity of second-wave clones that peaked on day 37.

A word on this clonotype: Antigen unknown.

Specimen: PBMCs or a T cell subset sorted from them (not recorded which). The TCR sequence derives from an adult woman who had mild COVID-19 (a few samples of this study predate the infection). Cell type and time point are not known.

In DNA form, the CDR3 reads TGTGCCAGCAGCGTAGGCGGGGATGGGAAGCAGTTCTTC. It codes for CASSVGGDGKQFF. This chain links TRBV9 with TRBJ2-1; D possibly corresponds to TRBD2 (6 bases). The germline CDR1 and CDR2 sequences are SGDLS and YYNGEE. The V end lost 0 bases, the J end lost 11 bases, and 12 bases lay between the germline ends. This CDR3 contains 13 residues.